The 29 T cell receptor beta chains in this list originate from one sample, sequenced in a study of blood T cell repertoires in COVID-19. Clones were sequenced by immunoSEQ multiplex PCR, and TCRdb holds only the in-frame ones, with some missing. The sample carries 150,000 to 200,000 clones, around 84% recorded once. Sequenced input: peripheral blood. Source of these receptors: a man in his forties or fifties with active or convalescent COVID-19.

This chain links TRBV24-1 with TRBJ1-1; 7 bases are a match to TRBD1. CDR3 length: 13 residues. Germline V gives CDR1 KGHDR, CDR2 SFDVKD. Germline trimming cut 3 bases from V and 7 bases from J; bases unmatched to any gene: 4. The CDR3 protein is CATSDPGTDEAFF. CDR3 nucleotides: TGTGCCACCAGTGATCCCGGGACAGATGAAGCTTTCTTT.

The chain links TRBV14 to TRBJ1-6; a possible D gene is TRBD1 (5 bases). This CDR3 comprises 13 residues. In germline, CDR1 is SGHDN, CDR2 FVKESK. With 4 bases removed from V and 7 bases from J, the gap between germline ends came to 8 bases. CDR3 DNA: TGTGCCAGCAGCCGCGACAGAAATTCACCCCTCCACTTT. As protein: CASSRDRNSPLHF.

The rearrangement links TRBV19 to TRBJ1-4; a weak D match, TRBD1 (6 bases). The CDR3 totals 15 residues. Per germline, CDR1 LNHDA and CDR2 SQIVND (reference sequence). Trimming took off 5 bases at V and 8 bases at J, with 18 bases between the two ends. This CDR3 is CASSGRGGGEEKLFF. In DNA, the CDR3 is TGTGCCAGTAGTGGCCGGGGAGGGGGGGAAGAAAAACTGTTTTTT.

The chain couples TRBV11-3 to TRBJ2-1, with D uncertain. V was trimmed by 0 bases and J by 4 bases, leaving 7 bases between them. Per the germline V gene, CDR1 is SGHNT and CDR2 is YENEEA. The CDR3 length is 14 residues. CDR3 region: CASSLDTVYNEQFF. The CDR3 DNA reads TGTGCCAGCAGCTTAGATACAGTGTACAATGAGCAGTTCTTC.

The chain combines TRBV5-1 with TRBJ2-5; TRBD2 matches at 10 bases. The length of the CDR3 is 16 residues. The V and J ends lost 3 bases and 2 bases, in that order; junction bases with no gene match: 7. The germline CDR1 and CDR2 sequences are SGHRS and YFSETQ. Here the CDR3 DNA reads TGCGCCAGCAGCTGGGGGCCTAGCGGGGGACAAGAGACCCAGTACTTC. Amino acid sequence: CASSWGPSGGQETQYF.

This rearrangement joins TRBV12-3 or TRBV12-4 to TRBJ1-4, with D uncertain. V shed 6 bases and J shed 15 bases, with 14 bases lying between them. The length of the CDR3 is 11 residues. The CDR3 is CASSKTDYLFF. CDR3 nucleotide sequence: TGTGCCAGCAGCAAGACGGACTATTTGTTTTTT.

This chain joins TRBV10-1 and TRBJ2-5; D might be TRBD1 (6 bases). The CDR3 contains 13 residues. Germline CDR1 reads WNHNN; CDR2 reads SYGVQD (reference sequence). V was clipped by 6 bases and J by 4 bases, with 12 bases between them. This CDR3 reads CASSPGTLETQYF. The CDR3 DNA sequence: TGCGCCAGCAGCCCGGGGACATTAGAGACCCAGTACTTC.

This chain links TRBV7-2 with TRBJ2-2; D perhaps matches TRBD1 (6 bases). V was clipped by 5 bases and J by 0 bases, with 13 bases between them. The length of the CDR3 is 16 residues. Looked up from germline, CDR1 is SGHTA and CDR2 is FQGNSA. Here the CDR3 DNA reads TGTGCCAGCAGCATGTGGGCAGGGGCGAACACCGGGGAGCTGTTTTTT. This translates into CASSMWAGANTGELFF.

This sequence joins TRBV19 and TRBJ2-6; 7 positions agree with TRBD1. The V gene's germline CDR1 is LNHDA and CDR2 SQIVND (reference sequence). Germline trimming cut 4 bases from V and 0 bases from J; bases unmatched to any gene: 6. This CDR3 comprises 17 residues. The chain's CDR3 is CASSRRQGLSGANVLTF. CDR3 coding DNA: TGTGCCAGTAGTAGGAGACAGGGCCTCTCTGGGGCCAACGTCCTGACTTTC.

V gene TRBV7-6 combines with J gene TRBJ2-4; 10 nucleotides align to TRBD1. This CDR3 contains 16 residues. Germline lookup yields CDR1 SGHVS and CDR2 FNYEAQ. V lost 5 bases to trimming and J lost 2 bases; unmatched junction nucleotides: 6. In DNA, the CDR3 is TGTGCCAGCAGCCCAGGACAGGGGGTCTCCAAAAACATTCAGTACTTC. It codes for CASSPGQGVSKNIQYF.

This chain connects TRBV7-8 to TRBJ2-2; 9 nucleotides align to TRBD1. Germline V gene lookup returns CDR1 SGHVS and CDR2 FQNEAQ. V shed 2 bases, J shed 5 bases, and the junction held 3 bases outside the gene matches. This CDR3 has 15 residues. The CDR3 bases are TGTGCCAGCAGCTTATTGGACAGGGGAACCGGGGAGCTGTTTTTT. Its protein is CASSLLDRGTGELFF.

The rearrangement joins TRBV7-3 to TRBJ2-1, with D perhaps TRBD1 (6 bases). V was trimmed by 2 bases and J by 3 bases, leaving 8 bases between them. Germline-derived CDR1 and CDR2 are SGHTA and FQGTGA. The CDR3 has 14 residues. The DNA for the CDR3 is TGTGCCAGCAGCTTAGAGGGGGTCTACAATGAGCAGTTCTTC. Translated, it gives CASSLEGVYNEQFF.

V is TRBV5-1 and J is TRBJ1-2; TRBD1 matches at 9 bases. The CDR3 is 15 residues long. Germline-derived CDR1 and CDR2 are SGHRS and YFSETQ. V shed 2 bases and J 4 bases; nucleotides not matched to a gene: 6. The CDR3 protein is CASSLRDRALYGYTF. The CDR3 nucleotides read TGCGCCAGCAGCTTACGGGACAGGGCCCTCTATGGCTACACCTTC.

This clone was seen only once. The CDR3 DNA follows: TGCAGCGTTCAGGCAGGATTTTTTGGAAACACCATATATTTT. This translates into CSVQAGFFGNTIYF. This chain uses TRBV29-1 with TRBJ1-3; D call uncertain. Trimming removed 5 bases at V and 3 bases at J, with 14 bases between. CDR1 and CDR2 from the germline V gene are SQVTM and ANQGSEA. This CDR3 region has 14 residues.

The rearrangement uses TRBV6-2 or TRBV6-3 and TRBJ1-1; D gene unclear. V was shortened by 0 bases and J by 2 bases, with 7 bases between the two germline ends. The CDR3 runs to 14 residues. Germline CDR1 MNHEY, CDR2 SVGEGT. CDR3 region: CASSYSRENTEAFF. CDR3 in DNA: TGTGCCAGCAGTTACTCACGGGAAAACACTGAAGCTTTCTTT.

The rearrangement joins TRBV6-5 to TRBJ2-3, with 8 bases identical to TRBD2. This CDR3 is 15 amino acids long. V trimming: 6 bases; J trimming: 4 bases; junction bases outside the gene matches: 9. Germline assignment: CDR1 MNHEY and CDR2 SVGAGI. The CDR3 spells CASSRAGDPPDTQYF. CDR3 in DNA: TGTGCCAGCAGCAGAGCGGGGGACCCGCCAGATACGCAGTATTTT.

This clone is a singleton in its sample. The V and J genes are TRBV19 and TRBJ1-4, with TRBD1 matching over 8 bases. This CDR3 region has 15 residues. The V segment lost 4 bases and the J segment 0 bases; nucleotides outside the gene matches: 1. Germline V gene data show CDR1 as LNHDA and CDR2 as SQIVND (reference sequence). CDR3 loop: CASSTGQATNEKLFF. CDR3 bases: TGTGCCAGTAGTACGGGACAGGCAACTAATGAAAAACTGTTTTTT.

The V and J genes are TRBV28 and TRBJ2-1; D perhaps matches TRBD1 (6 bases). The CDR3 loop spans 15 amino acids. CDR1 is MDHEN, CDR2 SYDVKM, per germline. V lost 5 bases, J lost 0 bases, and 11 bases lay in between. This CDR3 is CASSTQGNSYNEQFF. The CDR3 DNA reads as TGTGCCAGCAGTACACAGGGTAACTCCTACAATGAGCAGTTCTTC.

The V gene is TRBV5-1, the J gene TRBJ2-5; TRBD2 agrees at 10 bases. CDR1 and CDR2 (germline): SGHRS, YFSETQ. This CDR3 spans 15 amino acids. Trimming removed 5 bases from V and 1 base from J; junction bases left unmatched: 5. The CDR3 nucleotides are TGCGCCAGCAGTTCGAGCGGGGGGGCCCAAGAGACCCAGTACTTC. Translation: CASSSSGGAQETQYF.

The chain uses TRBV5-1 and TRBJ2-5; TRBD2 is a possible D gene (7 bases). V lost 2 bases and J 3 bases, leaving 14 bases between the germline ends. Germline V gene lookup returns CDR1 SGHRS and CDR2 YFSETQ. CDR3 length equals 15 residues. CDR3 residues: CASSLGGAIEETQYF. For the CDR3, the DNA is TGCGCCAGCAGCTTAGGGGGGGCTATTGAAGAGACCCAGTACTTC.

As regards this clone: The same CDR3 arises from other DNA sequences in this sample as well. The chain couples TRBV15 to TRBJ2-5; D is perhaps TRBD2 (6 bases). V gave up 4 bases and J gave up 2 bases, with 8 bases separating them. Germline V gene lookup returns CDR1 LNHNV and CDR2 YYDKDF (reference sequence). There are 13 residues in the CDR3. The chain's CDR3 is CATSTGLQETQYF. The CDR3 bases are TGTGCCACCAGCACGGGACTTCAAGAGACCCAGTACTTC.

The DNA for the CDR3 is TGCGCCAGGACTAGATTGGGGACGCGGGTAGCCAAAAACATTCAGTACTTC. It translates to CARTRLGTRVAKNIQYF. The V call is TRBV10-1, the J call TRBJ2-4, with a possible D match to TRBD2 (6 bases). The CDR3 covers 17 residues. Germline V lookup: CDR1 WNHNN, CDR2 SYGVQD (reference sequence). The V and J ends lost 9 bases and 0 bases respectively, with 21 bases between them.

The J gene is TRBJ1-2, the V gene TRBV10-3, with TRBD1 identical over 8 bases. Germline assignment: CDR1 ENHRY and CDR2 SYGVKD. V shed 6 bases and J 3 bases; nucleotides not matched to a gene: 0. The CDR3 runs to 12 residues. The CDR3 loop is CAIRTGDYGYTF. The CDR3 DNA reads TGTGCCATCAGGACAGGGGACTATGGCTACACCTTC.

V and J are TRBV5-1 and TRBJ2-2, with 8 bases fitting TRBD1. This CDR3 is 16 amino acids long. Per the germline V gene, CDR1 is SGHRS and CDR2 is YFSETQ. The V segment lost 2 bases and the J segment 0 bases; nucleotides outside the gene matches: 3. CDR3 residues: CASSFQTGANTGELFF. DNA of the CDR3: TGCGCCAGCAGCTTCCAGACAGGGGCGAACACCGGGGAGCTGTTTTTT.

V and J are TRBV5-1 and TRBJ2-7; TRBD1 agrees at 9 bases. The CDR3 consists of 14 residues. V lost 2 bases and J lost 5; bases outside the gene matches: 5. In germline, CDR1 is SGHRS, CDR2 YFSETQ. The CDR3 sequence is CASSLWTGEDEQYF. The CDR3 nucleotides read TGCGCCAGCAGCTTATGGACAGGGGAGGACGAGCAGTACTTC.

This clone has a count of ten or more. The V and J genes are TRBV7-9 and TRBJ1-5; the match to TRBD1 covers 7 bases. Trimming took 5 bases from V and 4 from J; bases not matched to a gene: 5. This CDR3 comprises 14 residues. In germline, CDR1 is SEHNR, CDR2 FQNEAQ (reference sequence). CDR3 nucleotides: TGTGCCAGCAGCGGACCGACAGGGAATCAGCCCCAGCATTTT. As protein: CASSGPTGNQPQHF.

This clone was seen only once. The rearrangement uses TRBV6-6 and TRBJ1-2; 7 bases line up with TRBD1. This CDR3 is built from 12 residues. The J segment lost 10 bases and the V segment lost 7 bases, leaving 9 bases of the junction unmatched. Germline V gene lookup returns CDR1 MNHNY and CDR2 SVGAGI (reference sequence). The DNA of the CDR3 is TGTGCCAGCACCCCACCGACAGGGACCTACACCTTC. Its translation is CASTPPTGTYTF.

The CDR3 sequence: CASSPFSTYRGSSGNTIYF. The CDR3 bases are TGTGCCAGCAGCCCCTTCTCTACTTATCGCGGGAGTTCTGGAAACACCATATATTTT. The rearrangement links TRBV13 to TRBJ1-3; D call uncertain. Germline values: CDR1 PRHDT, CDR2 FYEKMQ (reference sequence). CDR3 length equals 19 residues. Trimming shortened V by 5 bases and J by 1 base, and 24 bases separated the two germline ends.

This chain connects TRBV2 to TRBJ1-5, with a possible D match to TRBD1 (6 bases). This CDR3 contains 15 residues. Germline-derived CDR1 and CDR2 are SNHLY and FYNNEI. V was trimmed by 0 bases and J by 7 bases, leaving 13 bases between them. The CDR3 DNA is TGTGCCAGCAGTGAAGCGCCTACAGGGTACCAGCCCCAGCATTTT. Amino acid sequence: CASSEAPTGYQPQHF.